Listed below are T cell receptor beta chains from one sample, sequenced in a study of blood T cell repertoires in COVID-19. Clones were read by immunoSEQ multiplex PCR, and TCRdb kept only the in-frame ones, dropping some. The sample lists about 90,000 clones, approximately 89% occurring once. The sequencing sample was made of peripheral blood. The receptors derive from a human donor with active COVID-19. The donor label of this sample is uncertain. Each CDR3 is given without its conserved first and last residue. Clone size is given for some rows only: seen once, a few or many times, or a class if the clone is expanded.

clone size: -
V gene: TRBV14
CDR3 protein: ASSQVILRGAAANTGELF

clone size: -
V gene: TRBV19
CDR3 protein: ASSIEGAADNSPLH

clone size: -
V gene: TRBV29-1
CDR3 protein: SVGQVGNEQF

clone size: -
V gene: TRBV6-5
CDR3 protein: ASSPRDFQETQY

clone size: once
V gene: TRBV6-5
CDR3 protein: ASSYVAGGGNTIY

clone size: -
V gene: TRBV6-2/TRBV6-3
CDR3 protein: ASSPDSRRGLTDTQY

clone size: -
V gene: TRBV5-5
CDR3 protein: ASSLGLAGGYNEQF

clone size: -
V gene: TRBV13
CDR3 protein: ASSRGTASRN

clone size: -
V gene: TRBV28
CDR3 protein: ASSYDSNSNQPQH

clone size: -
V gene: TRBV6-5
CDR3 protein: ASSPTTSGVYEQY

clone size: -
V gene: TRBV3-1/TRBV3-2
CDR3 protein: ASSQVPKGQGYGYT

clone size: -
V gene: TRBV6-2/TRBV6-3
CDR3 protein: ASSSPGGGRSYNEQF

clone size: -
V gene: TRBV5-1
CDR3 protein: ASSLVPLSGNTIY

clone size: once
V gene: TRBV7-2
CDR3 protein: ASSLVRSSGSYEQY

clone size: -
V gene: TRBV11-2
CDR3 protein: ASSFGSQETQY

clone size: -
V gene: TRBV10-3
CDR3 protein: AISAGQPNQPQH

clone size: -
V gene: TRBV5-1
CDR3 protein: ASSGTSGGRPDTQY

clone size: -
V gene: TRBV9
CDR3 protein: ASSASPGQGHTGELF

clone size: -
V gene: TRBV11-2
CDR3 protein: ASSLGGRYGYT

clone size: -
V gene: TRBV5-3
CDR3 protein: ARSPFDEQY

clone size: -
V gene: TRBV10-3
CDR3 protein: AISASSGAADTQY

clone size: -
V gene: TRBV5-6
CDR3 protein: ASSSLRDSGNNSPLH

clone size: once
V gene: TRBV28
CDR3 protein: ASSPDRTGRQETQY

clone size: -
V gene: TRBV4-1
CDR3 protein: ASSQEIRGGGKVEQF

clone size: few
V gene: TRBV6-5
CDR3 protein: ASGGLHSAVYEQY

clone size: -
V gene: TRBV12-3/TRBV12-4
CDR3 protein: ASSLPEGNTIY

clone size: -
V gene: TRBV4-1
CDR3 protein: ASSQVPGQQETQY

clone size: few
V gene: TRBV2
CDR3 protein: ASSRTGVGDEQY

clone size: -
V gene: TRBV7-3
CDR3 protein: ASSLTAGGPGNTEAF

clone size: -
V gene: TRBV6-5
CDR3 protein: ASSPGNHNSPLH

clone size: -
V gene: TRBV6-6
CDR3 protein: ASSPWGASGITNTGELF

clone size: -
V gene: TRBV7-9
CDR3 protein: ASSLAPRIYGYT

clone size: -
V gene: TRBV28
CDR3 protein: ASSSAGGQAYNEQF

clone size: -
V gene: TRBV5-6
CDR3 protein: ASSSPGHLAKNIQY

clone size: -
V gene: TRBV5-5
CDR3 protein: ASSLIQGPGPYEQY

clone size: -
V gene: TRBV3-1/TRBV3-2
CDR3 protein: ASSVFGTSQETQY

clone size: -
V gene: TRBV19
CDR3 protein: ASSISGAYGYT

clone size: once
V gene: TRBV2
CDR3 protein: ASSERSGGETQY

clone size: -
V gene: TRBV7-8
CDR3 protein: ASRKETDSSYEQY

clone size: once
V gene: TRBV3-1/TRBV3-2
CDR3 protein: ASSQDAGSYGYT

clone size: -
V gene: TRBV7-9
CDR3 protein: ASSHRVGADTQY

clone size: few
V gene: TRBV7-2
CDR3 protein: ATQRGERYEQY